A single sample is the source of the 29 T cell receptor beta chains below, sequenced in a study of blood T cell repertoires in COVID-19. Profiled with immunoSEQ multiplex PCR; TCRdb holds only in-frame clones, not every one. The sample records around 460,000 clones, about 87% being singletons. Sequencing was done on a sample of peripheral blood. The receptors come from a man between 18 and 35 years old with COVID-19, enrolled during active disease.

The CDR3 spells CACGRRGHYEQFF. The CDR3 DNA sequence: TGTGCCTGTGGTAGGAGGGGTCACTATGAGCAGTTCTTC. V gene TRBV30 combines with J gene TRBJ2-1, with D possibly matching TRBD2 (6 bases). The CDR3 extends over 13 amino acids. V was shortened by 6 bases and J by 8 bases, with 17 bases between the two germline ends. The germline gives CDR1 GTSNPN, CDR2 SVGIG (reference sequence).

The chain links TRBV9 to TRBJ2-3, with D perhaps matching TRBD2 (6 bases). Germline V CDR1 and CDR2: SGDLS, YYNGEE. The V end lost 0 bases, the J end lost 0 bases, and 14 bases lay between the germline ends. The CDR3 runs 17 residues. The CDR3 region has the DNA TGTGCCAGCAGCGTAGATCGGAGGGTCCCTAGCACAGATACGCAGTATTTT. As protein: CASSVDRRVPSTDTQYF. Full variable domain (remainder filled in from reference TRBV9 and TRBJ2-3): DSGVTQTPKHLITATGQRVTLRCSPRSGDLSVYWYQQSLDQGLQFLIQYYNGEERAKGNILERFSAQQFPDLHSELNLSSLELGDSALYFCASSVDRRVPSTDTQYFGPGTRLTVL.

This chain links TRBV30 with TRBJ2-1; 13 bases align to TRBD2. Germline CDR1 is GTSNPN and CDR2 is SVGIG (reference sequence). This CDR3 spans 15 amino acids. CDR3 residues: CGWGLAGSSYNEQFF. CDR3 nucleotides: TGTGGTTGGGGACTAGCGGGGAGCTCCTACAATGAGCAGTTCTTC.

The chain uses TRBV6-6 and TRBJ1-2; 10 bases line up with TRBD1. Germline V gene sequence: CDR1 MNHNY, CDR2 SVGAGI (reference sequence). V shed 2 bases, J shed 1 base, and the junction held 1 base outside the gene matches. This CDR3 spans 15 amino acids. The CDR3 nucleotides read TGTGCCAGCAGTTACAGGGACAGGGGTAACTATGGCTACACCTTC. This gives the protein CASSYRDRGNYGYTF.

The chain uses TRBV23-1 and TRBJ1-2; 7 bases fit TRBD1. TRBV23-1 is an ORF, with its function uncertain. V shed 8 bases, J shed 6 bases, and the junction held 9 bases outside the gene matches. CDR3 length: 13 residues. The CDR3 bases are TGCGCCAGCCCTCCGACAGGGCCGGATGGCTACACCTTC. It translates to CASPPTGPDGYTF.

This chain joins TRBV30 and TRBJ2-3; 8 nucleotides agree with TRBD2. The length of the CDR3 is 17 residues. Germline CDR1 and CDR2: GTSNPN and SVGIG (reference sequence). Trimming at V came to 3 bases and at J to 2 bases, leaving 13 bases not matched to a gene. The CDR3 nucleotides are TGTGCCTGGAGCCCCCGCCCGGGGCGGGGGGTCACAGATACGCAGTATTTT. Amino acids: CAWSPRPGRGVTDTQYF.

This chain links TRBV29-1 with TRBJ2-6, with D perhaps TRBD1 (6 bases). The V end lost 6 bases, the J end lost 0 bases, and 12 bases lay between the germline ends. The germline gives CDR1 SQVTM, CDR2 ANQGSEA. The CDR3 covers 15 residues. The CDR3 DNA sequence: TGCAGCGTACAGGGCGCAACCTCTGGGGCCAACGTCCTGACTTTC. It codes for CSVQGATSGANVLTF.

A word on this clone: The sample contains more than one DNA sequence encoding this CDR3. The chain employs TRBV7-9 and TRBJ2-5; D is perhaps TRBD2 (6 bases). CDR1 is SEHNR, CDR2 FQNEAQ, per germline (reference sequence). The V gene lost 5 bases and the J gene lost 4 bases, with 11 bases spanning the gap. The CDR3 length is 13 residues. The CDR3: CASSLRGGETQYF. The CDR3 bases are TGTGCCAGCAGCCTGCGGGGTGGAGAGACCCAGTACTTC.

This chain joins TRBV7-9 and TRBJ2-1; 16 nucleotides align to TRBD2. V shed 5 bases and J 4 bases; nucleotides not matched to a gene: 8. The germline V gene encodes CDR1 SEHNR and CDR2 FQNEAQ (reference sequence). This CDR3 comprises 18 residues. This CDR3 is CASSQGLAGGPSYNEQFF. The CDR3 DNA is TGTGCCAGCAGCCAGGGACTAGCGGGAGGGCCTAGTTACAATGAGCAGTTCTTC.

The V gene is TRBV19, the J gene TRBJ2-7; tentatively, D is TRBD2 (6 bases). V gave up 6 bases and J gave up 2 bases, with 8 bases separating them. This CDR3 has 12 residues. The germline V gene encodes CDR1 LNHDA and CDR2 SQIVND (reference sequence). CDR3 loop: CASRGGAYEQYF. The CDR3 coding sequence is TGTGCCAGTAGGGGCGGGGCCTACGAGCAGTACTTC.

The chain combines TRBV5-4 with TRBJ2-1; 8 bases agree with TRBD1. The junction had 6 bases not matched to a gene; V was cut back by 0 bases and J by 7 bases. This CDR3 has 15 amino acids. In germline, CDR1 is SGHNT, CDR2 YYREEE (reference sequence). In nucleotides, the CDR3 is TGTGCCAGCAGCTTGGGGACAGGGTGGGAGAATGAGCAGTTCTTC. Protein product: CASSLGTGWENEQFF.

The V and J genes are TRBV18 and TRBJ1-5; D not resolved. The CDR3 loop spans 13 amino acids. The V gene's germline CDR1 is KGHSH and CDR2 LQKENI. V shed 2 bases and J shed 3 bases, with 5 bases lying between them. CDR3 in DNA: TGTGCCAGCTCACCAGGGCCCAATCAGCCCCAGCATTTT. Residues: CASSPGPNQPQHF. The full variable domain, with the rest looked up from reference TRBV18 and TRBJ1-5, is NAGVMQNPRHLVRRRGQEARLRCSPMKGHSHVYWYRQLPEEGLKFMVYLQKENIIDESGMPKERFSAEFPKEGPSILRIQQVVRGDSAAYFCASSPGPNQPQHFGDGTRLSIL.

The chain joins TRBV6-5 to TRBJ2-5, with 8 bases identical to TRBD1. The V gene's germline CDR1 is MNHEY and CDR2 SVGAGI. Trimming cost V 4 bases and J 2 bases; bases outside gene matches: 6. The CDR3 totals 15 residues. The CDR3, as DNA: TGTGCCAGCAGTTTCTCGGGACAGGTACAAGAGACCCAGTACTTC. It specifies CASSFSGQVQETQYF.

V is TRBV29-1 and J is TRBJ2-2; 16 nucleotides agree with TRBD2. This CDR3 spans 16 amino acids. Looked up from germline, CDR1 is SQVTM and CDR2 is ANQGSEA. The V and J ends lost 6 bases and 7 bases, in that order; junction bases with no gene match: 8. The CDR3 loop is CSVQSGTSGRVGELFF. CDR3 DNA: TGCAGCGTCCAATCCGGGACTAGCGGGAGGGTCGGGGAGCTGTTTTTT.

This clone showed up just a few times. This chain connects TRBV5-1 to TRBJ1-5; no reliable D call. The length of the CDR3 is 14 residues. Per germline, CDR1 SGHRS and CDR2 YFSETQ. The V end was cut by 5 bases, the J end by 11 bases, with 20 bases between. The CDR3 loop reads CASRYDGESVAQHF. The CDR3 nucleotides are TGCGCCAGCAGATATGACGGAGAATCGGTGGCCCAGCATTTT.

CDR3 protein: CASSEWGGDQPQHF. The CDR3 coding sequence is TGTGCCAGCAGTGAATGGGGGGGGGATCAGCCCCAGCATTTT. The gene calls are TRBV6-1 and TRBJ1-5; possibly TRBD1 for D (5 bases). V lost 2 bases to trimming and J lost 5 bases, with 10 bases between them. Per the germline V gene, CDR1 is MNHNS and CDR2 is SASEGT. The CDR3 has 14 residues.

The rearrangement joins TRBV24-1 to TRBJ2-3; 14 bases agree with TRBD2. There are 18 residues in the CDR3. Losses at the gene ends were 4 bases for V and 3 bases for J; bases not matched to a gene: 8. Germline V CDR1 and CDR2: KGHDR, SFDVKD. CDR3 protein: CATSDPYGTSGGTDTQYF. For the CDR3, the DNA is TGTGCCACCAGTGACCCCTATGGGACTAGCGGGGGAACAGATACGCAGTATTTT.

The rearrangement joins TRBV6-2 or TRBV6-3 to TRBJ2-7; D is ambiguous. Trimming shortened V by 2 bases and J by 4 bases, and 9 bases separated the two germline ends. Germline lookup yields CDR1 MNHEY and CDR2 SVGEGT. The CDR3 runs to 13 residues. The CDR3 bases are TGTGCCAGCAGTTACCACGCGAGGTACGAGCAGTACTTC. Translating gives CASSYHARYEQYF.

This clone has a single count. The gene calls are TRBV4-1 and TRBJ2-7, with unresolved D. The CDR3 sequence is 16 residues long. Between the trimmed V and J ends, which lost 4 bases and 0 bases, there was a span of 16 bases. Germline assignment: CDR1 MGHRA and CDR2 YSYEKL. The CDR3 spells CASSPQAYTSSYEQYF. Written as DNA, the CDR3 is TGCGCCAGCAGCCCCCAAGCGTATACAAGCTCCTACGAGCAGTACTTC.

The chain is built from TRBV20-1 and TRBJ1-3; D gene ambiguous. Trimming cost V 3 bases and J 4 bases, with 4 bases left between them. The CDR3 is 11 amino acids. From germline, CDR1 is DFQATT and CDR2 SNEGSKA (reference sequence). The chain's CDR3 is CSASLGNTIYF. As DNA, the CDR3 is TGCAGTGCTAGTCTGGGAAACACCATATATTTT.

Turning to this clone: This specimen includes other DNA sequences encoding the same CDR3. The chain is built from TRBV6-5 and TRBJ1-2, with D possibly TRBD1 on 6 matching bases. Trimming pared 6 bases from V and 6 bases from J, leaving 8 bases between. From germline, CDR1 is MNHEY and CDR2 SVGAGI. The CDR3 length is 11 residues. CDR3 coding DNA: TGTGCCAGCAGCAACAGGGATGGCTACACCTTC. Protein product: CASSNRDGYTF.

V usage is TRBV13 and J usage is TRBJ2-2, with D perhaps TRBD1 (6 bases). CDR1 and CDR2 from the germline V gene are PRHDT and FYEKMQ (reference sequence). The CDR3 contains 15 residues. V dropped 5 bases and J dropped 4 bases, with 14 bases sitting between them. In nucleotides, the CDR3 is TGTGCCAGCAGCCCCAGGGGTTGGGGCACCGGGGAGCTGTTTTTT. It encodes CASSPRGWGTGELFF.

The rearrangement links TRBV4-2 to TRBJ1-2; D possibly corresponds to TRBD1 (6 bases). The germline V gene has CDR1 LGHNA and CDR2 YNFKEQ. Between the trimmed V and J ends, which lost 0 bases and 3 bases, there was a span of 17 bases. This CDR3 is built from 17 residues. The CDR3 spells CASSQEGAGGQDYGYTF. In DNA, the CDR3 is TGTGCCAGCAGCCAAGAGGGAGCGGGGGGGCAAGACTATGGCTACACCTTC.

This clone was observed a single time. The V call is TRBV19, the J call TRBJ1-4; TRBD1 is a possible D gene (5 bases). Between the trimmed V and J ends, which lost 5 bases and 15 bases, there was a span of 16 bases. The CDR3 length is 12 residues. Germline V gives CDR1 LNHDA, CDR2 SQIVND (reference sequence). CDR3 nucleotide sequence: TGTGCCAGTAGTTGGGGCCCCTCGGAGTTGTTTTTT. It specifies CASSWGPSELFF.

The rearrangement joins TRBV18 to TRBJ2-3; D unclear. Trimming removed 4 bases from V and 0 bases from J, with 11 bases in between. The CDR3 spans 15 residues. Germline V gives CDR1 KGHSH, CDR2 LQKENI. CDR3: CASSLLISSTDTQYF. CDR3 DNA sequence: TGTGCCAGCTCACTCTTAATTTCTAGCACAGATACGCAGTATTTT.

The chain is built from TRBV6-4 and TRBJ2-1; D possibly corresponds to TRBD1 (5 bases). In germline, CDR1 is MRHNA, CDR2 SNTAGT. This CDR3 has 13 residues. V dropped 2 bases and J dropped 9 bases, with 11 bases sitting between them. This CDR3 is CASSDRGWGEQFF. CDR3 coding DNA: TGTGCCAGCAGTGACAGGGGATGGGGTGAGCAGTTCTTC.

The chain is built from TRBV7-2 and TRBJ1-1; 7 bases agree with TRBD1. V lost 3 bases and J lost 3; bases outside the gene matches: 7. The CDR3 is 15 amino acids. Germline loops: CDR1 SGHTA, CDR2 FQGNSA. In DNA form, the CDR3 reads TGTGCCAGCAGCTTTCCGAGCAGGGGGGACACTGAAGCTTTCTTT. The encoded protein is CASSFPSRGDTEAFF. Full variable domain (remainder filled in from reference TRBV7-2 and TRBJ1-1): GAGVSQSPSNKVTEKGKDVELRCDPISGHTALYWYRQSLGQGLEFLIYFQGNSAPDKSGLPSDRFSAERTGGSVSTLTIQRTQQEDSAVYLCASSFPSRGDTEAFFGQGTRLTVV.

Comment on this clone: Within the sample, other DNA sequences also encode this same CDR3. The chain recombines TRBV5-1 with TRBJ2-7; 7 nucleotides align to TRBD1. Trimming removed 3 bases from V and 2 bases from J; junction bases left unmatched: 5. Per germline, CDR1 SGHRS and CDR2 YFSETQ. CDR3 length: 14 residues. CDR3 sequence: CASSSGQGAYEQYF. CDR3 nucleotides: TGCGCCAGCAGCTCGGGGCAGGGGGCCTACGAGCAGTACTTC.

Concerning this clone: This CDR3 is also generated by other DNA sequences in the sample. This chain links TRBV5-1 with TRBJ2-1; D remains ambiguous. This CDR3 is 13 amino acids long. Germline V lookup: CDR1 SGHRS, CDR2 YFSETQ. The germline V and J ends were trimmed by 0 bases and 5 bases, with 6 bases remaining between them. The CDR3 loop reads CASSLGSDNEQFF. The CDR3 DNA sequence: TGCGCCAGCAGCTTGGGTTCCGACAATGAGCAGTTCTTC.